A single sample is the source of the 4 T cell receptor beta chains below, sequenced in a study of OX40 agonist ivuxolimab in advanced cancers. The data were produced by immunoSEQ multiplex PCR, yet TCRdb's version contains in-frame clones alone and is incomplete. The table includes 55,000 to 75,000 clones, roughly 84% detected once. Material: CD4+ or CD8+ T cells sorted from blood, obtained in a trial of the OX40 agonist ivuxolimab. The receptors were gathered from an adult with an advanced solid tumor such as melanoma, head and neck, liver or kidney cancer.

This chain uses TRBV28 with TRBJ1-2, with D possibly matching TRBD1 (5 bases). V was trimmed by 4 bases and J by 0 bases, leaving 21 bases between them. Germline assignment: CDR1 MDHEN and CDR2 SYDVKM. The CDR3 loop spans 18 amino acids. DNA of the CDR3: TGTGCCAGCAGTTCAACCGGGACGGACCCCTTAACTAACTATGGCTACACCTTC. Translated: CASSSTGTDPLTNYGYTF.

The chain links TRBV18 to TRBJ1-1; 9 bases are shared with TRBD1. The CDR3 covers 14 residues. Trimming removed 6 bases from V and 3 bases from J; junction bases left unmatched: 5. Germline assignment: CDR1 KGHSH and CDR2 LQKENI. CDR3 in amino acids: CASSLGQGDTEAFF. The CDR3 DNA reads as TGTGCCAGCTCCCTGGGACAGGGAGACACTGAAGCTTTCTTT.

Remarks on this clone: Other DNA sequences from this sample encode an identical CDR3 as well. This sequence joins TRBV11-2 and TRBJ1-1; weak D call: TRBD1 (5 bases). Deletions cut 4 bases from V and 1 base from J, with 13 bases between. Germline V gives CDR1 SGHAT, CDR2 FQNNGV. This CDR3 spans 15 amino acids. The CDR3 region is CASSSLTGGNTEAFF. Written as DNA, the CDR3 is TGTGCCAGCAGCTCCCTGACGGGGGGGAACACTGAAGCTTTCTTT.

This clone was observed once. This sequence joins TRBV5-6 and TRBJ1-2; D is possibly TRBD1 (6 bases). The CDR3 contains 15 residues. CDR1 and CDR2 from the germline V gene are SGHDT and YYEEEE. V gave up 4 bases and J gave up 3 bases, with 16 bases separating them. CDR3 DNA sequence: TGTGCCAGCAGCCTCCCCAACAGGGAGGACTATGGCTACACCTTC. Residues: CASSLPNREDYGYTF.